The source of this T cell receptor (beta chain) is a study of regulatory T cells. Patients aged 2 to 39 years had fewer naive T cells. Amplification used 52 TRBV primers and 13 TRBJ primers. Some clones are missing from TCRdb's copy, which holds only in-frame ones; the method was immunoSEQ multiplex PCR. The sample carries tens of thousands of clones, approximately 93% recorded once. Overall study results and limits: Patient CD8+ T cells trended toward lower Shannon entropy than controls. Skewed V and J usage and few unique V-J pairs marked patient repertoires, most in Tregs.

As regards this clone: Its antigen is not known.

Germline lookup yields CDR1 MNHNS and CDR2 SASEGT. The CDR3 length is 15 residues. Trimming took 3 bases from V and 2 from J; bases not matched to a gene: 5. Sequencing was performed on CD8+ T cells sorted from blood. The chain couples TRBV6-1 to TRBJ2-7; 9 nucleotides match TRBD2. This TCR derives from a child aged 2 to 10 with CD3G deficiency. The CDR3 sequence: CASSELAGTTYEQYF. In DNA, the CDR3 is TGTGCCAGCAGTGAGCTAGCGGGAACAACCTACGAGCAGTACTTC.